This T cell receptor (beta chain) was recorded in a study of T-cell memory formation after mild COVID-19 (dated by TCRdb to the early 2020s). For context, the study as a whole: Most TCR sequence clusters were specific to one of the two donors. T-cell clones expanding and contracting after mild COVID-19 in two donors were tracked by longitudinal TCRalpha and TCRbeta repertoire sequencing. The cohort was made up of two young adult volunteers, one female and one male, who were previously healthy.

Sequenced on an Illumina NovaSeq 6000. cDNA libraries for TCRalpha and TCRbeta were prepared by 5'RACE using constant-segment primers, with sample barcodes and unique molecular identifiers added. RNA was extracted from every sample with Trizol reagent. Libraries were amplified in two PCR steps, with a second sample barcode and Illumina TruSeq adapters added in the second step. The libraries were sequenced on an Illumina NovaSeq using 2 x 150 bp paired-end reads. Per the source publication's procedure: Demultiplexing of reads and collapsing into UMI-guided consensus sequences were performed with migec v1.2.7. Using mixcr v2.1.11, UMI consensuses were aligned to TRA and TRB V and J templates and then assembled into clonotypes. Expanded or contracted clonotypes were those called significant by both edgeR and NoisET, with noise models trained on biological replicates. For edgeR calls, the thresholds were a false discovery rate-adjusted p below 0.01 and a log2 fold-change of 1. As an exploratory analysis of dynamics, max-normalized trajectories of the 1000 most abundant clonotypes were examined by PCA with hierarchical clustering. Separately sequenced CD4+ and CD8+ repertoires were used to assign a CD4 or CD8 phenotype to each responding clone. The raw public reads went through TCRdb reprocessing: fastp at Q25, MiXCR clone calling, in-frame beta chains kept. Each CDR3 protein appears once, grouped with its most common genes and DNA. For this entry, the V and J calls and clone size follow TCRdb and not the study's own pipeline. The sample table holds approximately 48,000 distinct CDR3 sequences, of which approximately 8% were seen once. Approximately 1.4% of the sample rests with the top ten.

Relative to germline, V is 3 bases shorter and J is 3 bases shorter, with 14 bases between their ends. The CDR3 sequence holds 15 residues, the cysteine and phenylalanine included. Only CDR3 DNA remains: 45 bases, in frame from the first base. Per the germline V gene, LGHNA is the CDR1 and YSLEER is the CDR2. A remark on this clonotype: The clone's antigen remains unknown. Per-nucleotide qualities are absent, and no much larger clonotype sits a single base away.

Findings and caveats that apply to the study as a whole: Contracting CD4+ clones were located mainly in the CM and EM memory subsets, whereas CD8+ clones were found to be enriched in EMRA. The detection of some responding clones in pre-infection memory suggests that pre-existing cross-reactive memory T cells joined the SARS-CoV-2 response. From day 15 to 85, contracting clones showed balanced CD4/CD8 phenotypes, whereas a second wave of clones that expanded from day 15 to 37 leaned towards CD4+. The second-wave clones that peaked on day 37 were not confirmed to be SARS-CoV-2 specific. Only a couple of mild cases were covered in the study, and larger cohorts including severe cases with pre-infection samples were considered necessary.

Ficoll-Paque density gradient centrifugation was the method used to isolate PBMCs. This TCR came from a man aged 18 to 30 who had mild COVID-19 (a few samples of this study predate the infection). The sample titles of this study are shuffled in the database, so cell type and time point are left out; the donor was told from shared clones. Sequencing input: PBMCs or a T cell subset sorted from them (not recorded which). The V and J segments used are TRBV4-3 and TRBJ1-2, with the D gene call left open. The CDR3 region reads CASSQLKAYDYGYTF. The DNA sequence is given as TGCGCCAGCAGCCAGTTAAAGGCCTACGACTATGGCTACACCTTC.